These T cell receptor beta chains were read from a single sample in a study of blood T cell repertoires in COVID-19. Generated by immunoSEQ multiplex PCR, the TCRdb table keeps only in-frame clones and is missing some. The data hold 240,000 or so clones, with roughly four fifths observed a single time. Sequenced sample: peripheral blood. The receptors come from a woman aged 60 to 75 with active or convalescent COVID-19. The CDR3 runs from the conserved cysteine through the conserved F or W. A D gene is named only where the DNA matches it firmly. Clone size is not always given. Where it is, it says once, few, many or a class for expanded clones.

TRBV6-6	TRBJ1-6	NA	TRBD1	TGTGCCAGCAGTTCAAACAGGGGGCAGAATTCACCCCTCCACTTT	CASSSNRGQNSPLHF
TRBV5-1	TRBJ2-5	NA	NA	TGCGCCAGCAGCATACAAGAGACCCAGTACTTC	CASSIQETQYF
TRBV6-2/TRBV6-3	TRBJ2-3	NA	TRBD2	TGTGCCAGCAGTTACGGCCAGCGGGGGTCCACAGATACGCAGTATTTT	CASSYGQRGSTDTQYF
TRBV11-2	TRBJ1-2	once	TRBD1	TGTGCCAGCAGCTCCGCTTCGACAGGGTGGGGCTATGGCTACACCTTC	CASSSASTGWGYGYTF
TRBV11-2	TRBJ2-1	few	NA	TGTGCCAGCAGGACCCGGGTTGCTTCCTACAATGAGCAGTTCTTC	CASRTRVASYNEQFF
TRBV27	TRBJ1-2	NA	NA	TGTGCCAGCCCCGGCTCCATACAGGGTTCGTCTTATGGCTACACCTTC	CASPGSIQGSSYGYTF
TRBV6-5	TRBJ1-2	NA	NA	TGTGCCAGCAGTGACTCCGTCCCAGGCAACTATGGCTACACCTTC	CASSDSVPGNYGYTF
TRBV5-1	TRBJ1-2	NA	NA	TGCGCCAGCAGCCTCGAGGAGGGAGACTTCTATGGCTACACCTTC	CASSLEEGDFYGYTF
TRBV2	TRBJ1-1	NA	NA	TGTGCCGGCCGAGGACAGTTGAACACTGAAGCTTTCTTT	CAGRGQLNTEAFF
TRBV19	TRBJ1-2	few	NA	TGTGCCAGTAGTACGAGGGCGGGGATCCACACCTTC	CASSTRAGIHTF
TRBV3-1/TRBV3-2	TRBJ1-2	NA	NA	TGTGCCAGCAGCCAAGATGGCGAGGGACTCTATGGCTACACCTTC	CASSQDGEGLYGYTF
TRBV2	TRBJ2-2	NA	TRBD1	TGTGCCAGCAGCCATCGGACAGGGGGTGTCACCGGGGAGCTGTTTTTT	CASSHRTGGVTGELFF
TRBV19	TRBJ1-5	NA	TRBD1	TGTGCCAGTAGTTCCCGGACAGGGATTTTTGTACAGCCCCAGCATTTT	CASSSRTGIFVQPQHF
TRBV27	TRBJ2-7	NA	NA	TGTGCCAGCAGAACTCCGACAGTCTCCTACGAGCAGTACTTC	CASRTPTVSYEQYF
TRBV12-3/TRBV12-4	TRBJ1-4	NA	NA	TGTGCAACCGGGGGGCAGGTTGAAAAACTGTTTTTT	CATGGQVEKLFF
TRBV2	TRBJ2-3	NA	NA	TGTGCCAGCAATGCAGCCCCCGGCACAGATACGCAGTATTTT	CASNAAPGTDTQYF
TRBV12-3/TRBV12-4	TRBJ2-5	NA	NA	TGTGCCAGCAGTTTAGGGGGCGGGACCCAGTACTTC	CASSLGGGTQYF
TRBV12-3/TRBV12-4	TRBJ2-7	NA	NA	TGTGCCAGCAGGTCCTATGGCGAGCAGTACTTC	CASRSYGEQYF
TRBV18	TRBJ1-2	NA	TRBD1	TGTGCCAGCTCACCGGACAGGGAGGCGGGCTACACCTTC	CASSPDREAGYTF
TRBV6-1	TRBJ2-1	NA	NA	TGTGCCAGCAGTGACCCCGGGACTGAACACCTTGAGCAGTTCTTC	CASSDPGTEHLEQFF
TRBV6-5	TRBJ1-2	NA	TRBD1	TGTGCCAGCAGGAACACAGGGGCCCCCTATGGCTACACCTTC	CASRNTGAPYGYTF
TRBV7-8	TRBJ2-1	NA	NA	TGTGCCAGCAGCCTCGACCGGAGCTCCTACAATGAGCAGTTCTTC	CASSLDRSSYNEQFF
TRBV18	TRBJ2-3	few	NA	TGTGCCAGCTCACGGGAAGCGGGTGCGCCCCCGTATTTT	CASSREAGAPPYF
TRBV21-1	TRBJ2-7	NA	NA	TGTGCCAGCAGCAAATTGGGCAGCTTACTGGGGCAGTACTTC	CASSKLGSLLGQYF
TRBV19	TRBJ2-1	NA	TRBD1	TGTGCCAGTAGTCCCACAGGGGTTAGCTCCTACAATGAGCAGTTCTTC	CASSPTGVSSYNEQFF
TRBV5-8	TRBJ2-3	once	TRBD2	TGTGCCAGCAGCTTGCTAGCGGGGGACACAGATACGCAGTATTTT	CASSLLAGDTDTQYF
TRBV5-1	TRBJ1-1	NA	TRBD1	TGCGCCAGCAGCTTGGAGACAGGGGCGAACACTGAAGCTTTCTTT	CASSLETGANTEAFF
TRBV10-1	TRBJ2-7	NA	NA	TGCGCCAGGAGCTCCTACGAGCAGTACTTC	CARSSYEQYF
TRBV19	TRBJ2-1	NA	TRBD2	TGTGCCAGTAGTATCATACCCGGGACTACTTCAAATGAGCAGTTCTTC	CASSIIPGTTSNEQFF